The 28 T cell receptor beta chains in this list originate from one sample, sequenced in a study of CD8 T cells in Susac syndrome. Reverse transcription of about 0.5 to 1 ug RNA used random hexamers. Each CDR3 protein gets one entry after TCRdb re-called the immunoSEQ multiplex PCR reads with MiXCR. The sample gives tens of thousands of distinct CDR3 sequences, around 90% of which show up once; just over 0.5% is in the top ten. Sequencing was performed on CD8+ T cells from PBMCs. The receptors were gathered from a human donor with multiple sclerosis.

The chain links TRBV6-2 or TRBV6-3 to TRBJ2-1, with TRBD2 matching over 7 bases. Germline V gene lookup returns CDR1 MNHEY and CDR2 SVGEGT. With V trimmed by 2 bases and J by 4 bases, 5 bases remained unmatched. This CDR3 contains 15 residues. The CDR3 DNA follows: TGTGCCAGCAGTTACGGTGCGGGGGAGTACAATGAGCAGTTCTTC. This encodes CASSYGAGEYNEQFF.

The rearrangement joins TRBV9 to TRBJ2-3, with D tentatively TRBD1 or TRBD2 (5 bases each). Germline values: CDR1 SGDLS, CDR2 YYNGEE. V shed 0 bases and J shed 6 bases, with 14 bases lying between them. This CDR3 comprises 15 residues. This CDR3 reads CASSVGGGIGDTQYF. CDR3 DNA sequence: TGTGCCAGCAGCGTAGGTGGGGGTATAGGGGATACGCAGTATTTT. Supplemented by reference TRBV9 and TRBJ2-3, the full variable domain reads DSGVTQTPKHLITATGQRVTLRCSPRSGDLSVYWYQQSLDQGLQFLIQYYNGEERAKGNILERFSAQQFPDLHSELNLSSLELGDSALYFCASSVGGGIGDTQYFGPGTRLTVL.

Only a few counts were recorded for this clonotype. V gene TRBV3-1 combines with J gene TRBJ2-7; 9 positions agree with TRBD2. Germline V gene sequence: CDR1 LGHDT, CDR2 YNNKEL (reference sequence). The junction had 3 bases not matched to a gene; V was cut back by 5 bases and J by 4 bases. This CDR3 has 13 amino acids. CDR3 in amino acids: CASSFSGRYEQYF. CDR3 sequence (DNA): TGTGCCAGCAGCTTTAGCGGGAGATACGAGCAGTACTTC.

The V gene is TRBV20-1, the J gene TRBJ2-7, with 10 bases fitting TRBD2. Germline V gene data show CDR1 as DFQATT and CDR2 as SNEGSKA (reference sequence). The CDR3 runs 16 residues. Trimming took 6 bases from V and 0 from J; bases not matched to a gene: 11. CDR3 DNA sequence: TGCAGTGCCTCGACTGTAGCGGGAGGCCGCTCCTACGAGCAGTACTTC. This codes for CSASTVAGGRSYEQYF.

The CDR3 nucleotides read TGTGCCAGCAGCGTCTCCCTGGGGGGAGGAGAGACCCAGTACTTC. This translates into CASSVSLGGGETQYF. The chain uses TRBV9 and TRBJ2-5; D is perhaps TRBD2 (6 bases). The CDR3 sequence is 15 residues long. Trimming left V 2 bases short and J 4 bases short, with 15 bases between. CDR1 is SGDLS and CDR2 is YYNGEE in the germline V gene.

The CDR3 bases are TGCAGTGCTAGTGTACCGTGGGCCAACGTCCTGACTTTC. As protein: CSASVPWANVLTF. This chain connects TRBV20-1 to TRBJ2-6; D is unresolved. V dropped 3 bases and J dropped 5 bases, with 8 bases sitting between them. Germline CDR1 and CDR2: DFQATT and SNEGSKA (reference sequence). There are 13 residues in the CDR3.

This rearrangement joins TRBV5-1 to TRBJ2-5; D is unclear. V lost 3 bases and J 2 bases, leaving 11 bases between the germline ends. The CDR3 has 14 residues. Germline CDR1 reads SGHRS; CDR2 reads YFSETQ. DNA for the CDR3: TGCGCCAGCAGCTATACGGACGGACAAGAGACCCAGTACTTC. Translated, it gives CASSYTDGQETQYF.

The CDR3 region has the DNA TGCAGTGCACACGGACTTACCGGCACAGATACGCAGTATTTT. Protein product: CSAHGLTGTDTQYF. The J gene is TRBJ2-3, the V gene TRBV20-1; a weak D match, TRBD2 (5 bases). This CDR3 is built from 14 residues. CDR1 DFQATT and CDR2 SNEGSKA come from the germline V gene (reference sequence). Trimming removed 6 bases from V and 1 base from J, with 14 bases in between.

The CDR3 sequence is CASSQWDGANYGYTF. CDR3 DNA: TGTGCCAGCAGCCAATGGGACGGGGCTAACTATGGCTACACCTTC. The V gene is TRBV16, the J gene TRBJ1-2, with D possibly matching TRBD1 (5 bases). CDR1 is KGHSY and CDR2 is FQNENV in the germline V gene. V shed 1 base and J shed 0 bases, with 9 bases lying between them. This CDR3 region has 15 residues.

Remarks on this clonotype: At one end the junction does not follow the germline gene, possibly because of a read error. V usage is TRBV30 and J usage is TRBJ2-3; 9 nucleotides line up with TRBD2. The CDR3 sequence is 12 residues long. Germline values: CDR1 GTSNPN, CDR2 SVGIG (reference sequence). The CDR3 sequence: CAWTSGTDTQYF. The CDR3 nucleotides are TGTGCTTGGACTAGCGGCACAGATACGCAGTATTTT.

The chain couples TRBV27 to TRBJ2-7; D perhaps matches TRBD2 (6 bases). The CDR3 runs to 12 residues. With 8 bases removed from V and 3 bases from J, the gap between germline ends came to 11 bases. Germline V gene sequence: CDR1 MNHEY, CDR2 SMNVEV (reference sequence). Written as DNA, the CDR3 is TGTGCCAGCGGGGAGGACGACTACGAGCAGTACTTC. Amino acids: CASGEDDYEQYF.

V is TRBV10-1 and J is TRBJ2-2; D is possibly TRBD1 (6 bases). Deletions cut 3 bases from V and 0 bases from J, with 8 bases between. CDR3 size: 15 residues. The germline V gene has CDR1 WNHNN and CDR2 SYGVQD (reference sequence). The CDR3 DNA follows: TGCGCCAGCAGTGAAACAGGGACGAACACCGGGGAGCTGTTTTTT. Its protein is CASSETGTNTGELFF.

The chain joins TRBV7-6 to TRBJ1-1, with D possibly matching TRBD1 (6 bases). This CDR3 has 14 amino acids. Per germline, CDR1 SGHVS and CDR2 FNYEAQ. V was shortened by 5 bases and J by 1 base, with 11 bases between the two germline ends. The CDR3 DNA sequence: TGTGCCAGCAGCCCTACAGGGCCGAACACTGAAGCTTTCTTT. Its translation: CASSPTGPNTEAFF.

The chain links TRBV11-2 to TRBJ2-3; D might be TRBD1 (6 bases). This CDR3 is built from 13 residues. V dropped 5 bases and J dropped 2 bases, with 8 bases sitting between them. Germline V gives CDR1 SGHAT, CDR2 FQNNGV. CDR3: CASSGGLTDTQYF. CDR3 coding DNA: TGTGCCAGCAGCGGGGGCCTCACAGATACGCAGTATTTT. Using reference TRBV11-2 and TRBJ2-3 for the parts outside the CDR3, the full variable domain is EAGVAQSPRYKIIEKRQSVAFWCNPISGHATLYWYQQILGQGPKLLIQFQNNGVVDDSQLPKDRFSAERLKGVDSTLKIQPAKLEDSAVYLCASSGGLTDTQYFGPGTRLTVL.

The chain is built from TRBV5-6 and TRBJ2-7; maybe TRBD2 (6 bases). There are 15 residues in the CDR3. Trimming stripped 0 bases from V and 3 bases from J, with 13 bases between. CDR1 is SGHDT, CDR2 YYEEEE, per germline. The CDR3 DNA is TGTGCCAGCAGCTTGGATCTGGGGGGTCACTACGAGCAGTACTTC. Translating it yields CASSLDLGGHYEQYF.

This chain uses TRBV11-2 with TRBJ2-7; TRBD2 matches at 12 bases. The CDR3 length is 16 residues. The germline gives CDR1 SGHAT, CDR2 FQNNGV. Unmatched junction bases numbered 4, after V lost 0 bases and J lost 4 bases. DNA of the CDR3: TGTGCCAGCAGCTTAGATGGACTAGCGGGGTCTTACGAGCAGTACTTC. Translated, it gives CASSLDGLAGSYEQYF.

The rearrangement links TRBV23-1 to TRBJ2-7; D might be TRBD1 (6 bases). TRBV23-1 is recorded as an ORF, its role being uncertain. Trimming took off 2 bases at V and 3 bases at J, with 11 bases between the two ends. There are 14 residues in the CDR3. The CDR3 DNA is TGCGCCAGCAGTCAAATGGGGGCAAACTACGAGCAGTACTTC. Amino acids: CASSQMGANYEQYF.

CDR3 in amino acids: CASSLTFGGELFF. The CDR3 DNA reads TGTGCCAGCAGCTTGACTTTTGGGGGGGAGCTGTTTTTT. This chain connects TRBV7-6 to TRBJ2-2; D gene ambiguous. CDR1 and CDR2 from the germline V gene are SGHVS and FNYEAQ. The CDR3 is 13 amino acids. V lost 3 bases to trimming and J lost 8 bases, with 10 bases between them.

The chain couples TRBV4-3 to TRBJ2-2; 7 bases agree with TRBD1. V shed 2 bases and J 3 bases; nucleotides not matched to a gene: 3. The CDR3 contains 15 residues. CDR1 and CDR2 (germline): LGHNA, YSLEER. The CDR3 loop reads CASSQQGVYTGELFF. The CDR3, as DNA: TGCGCCAGCAGCCAACAGGGGGTATACACCGGGGAGCTGTTTTTT.

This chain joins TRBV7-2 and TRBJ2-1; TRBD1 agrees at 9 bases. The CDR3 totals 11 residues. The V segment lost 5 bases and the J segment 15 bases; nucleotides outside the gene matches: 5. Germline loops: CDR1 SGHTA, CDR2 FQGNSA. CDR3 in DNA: TGTGCCAGCAGCCCGTACAGGGGGCTGTTCTTC. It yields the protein CASSPYRGLFF.

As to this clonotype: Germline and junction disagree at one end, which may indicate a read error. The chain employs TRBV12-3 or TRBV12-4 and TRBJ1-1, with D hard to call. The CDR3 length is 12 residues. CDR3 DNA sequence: TGTGCCAGCAGTCAGGCCTCTCACCCTCCCTACTTT. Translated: CASSQASHPPYF.

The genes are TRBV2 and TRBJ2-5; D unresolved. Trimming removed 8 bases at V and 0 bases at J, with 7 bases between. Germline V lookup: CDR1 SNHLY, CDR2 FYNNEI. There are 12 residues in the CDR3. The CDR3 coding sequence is TGTGCCAGCGGAAGGTACCAAGAGACCCAGTACTTC. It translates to CASGRYQETQYF.

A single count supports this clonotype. CDR3 sequence reads: CASSWNPGQSSYNEQFF. CDR3 nucleotides: TGTGCCAGCAGCTGGAATCCGGGACAGAGCTCCTACAATGAGCAGTTCTTC. The chain couples TRBV7-2 to TRBJ2-1, with 7 bases matching TRBD1. After removal of 4 bases from V and 0 bases from J, the junction contained 9 bases not matched to a gene. Germline lookup yields CDR1 SGHTA and CDR2 FQGNSA. The CDR3 contains 17 residues.

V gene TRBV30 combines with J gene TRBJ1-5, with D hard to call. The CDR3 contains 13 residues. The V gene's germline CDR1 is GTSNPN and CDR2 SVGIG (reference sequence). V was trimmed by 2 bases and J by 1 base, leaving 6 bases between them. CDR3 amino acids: CAWSYKSNQPQHF. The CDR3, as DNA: TGTGCCTGGAGTTATAAGAGCAATCAGCCCCAGCATTTT.

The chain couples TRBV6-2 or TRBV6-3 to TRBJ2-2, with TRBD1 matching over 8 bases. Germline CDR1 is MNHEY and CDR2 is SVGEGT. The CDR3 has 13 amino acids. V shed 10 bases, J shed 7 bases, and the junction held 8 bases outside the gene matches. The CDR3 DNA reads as TGTGCCATCTCGGACAGGGAGAACGGGGAGCTGTTTTTT. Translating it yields CAISDRENGELFF.

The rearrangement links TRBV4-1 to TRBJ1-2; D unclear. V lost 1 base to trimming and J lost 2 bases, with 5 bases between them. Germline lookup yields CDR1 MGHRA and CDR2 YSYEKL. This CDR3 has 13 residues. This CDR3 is CASSQAQNYGYTF. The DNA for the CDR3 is TGCGCCAGCAGCCAAGCGCAGAACTATGGCTACACCTTC.

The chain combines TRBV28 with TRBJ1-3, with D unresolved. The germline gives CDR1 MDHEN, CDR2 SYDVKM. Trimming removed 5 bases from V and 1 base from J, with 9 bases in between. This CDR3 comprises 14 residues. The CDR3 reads CASSPWESGNTIYF. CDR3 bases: TGTGCCAGCAGTCCTTGGGAATCTGGAAACACCATATATTTT.

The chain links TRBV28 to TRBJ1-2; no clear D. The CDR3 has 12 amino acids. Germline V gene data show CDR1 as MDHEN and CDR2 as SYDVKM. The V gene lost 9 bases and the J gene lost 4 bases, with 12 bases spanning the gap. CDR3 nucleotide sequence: TGTGCCAGTGCCGACTTTCGCTATGGCTACACCTTC. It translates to CASADFRYGYTF.